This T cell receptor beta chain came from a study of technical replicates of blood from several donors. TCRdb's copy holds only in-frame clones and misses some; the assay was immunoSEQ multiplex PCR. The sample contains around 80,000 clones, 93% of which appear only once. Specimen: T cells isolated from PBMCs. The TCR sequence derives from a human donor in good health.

The CDR3 reads CASSLVRDRGRFNGYTF. The CDR3 nucleotides are TGTGCCAGCAGTTTGGTCCGGGACAGAGGAAGATTCAATGGCTACACCTTC. V usage is TRBV28 and J usage is TRBJ1-2, with 7 bases that match TRBD1. Per the germline V gene, CDR1 is MDHEN and CDR2 is SYDVKM. CDR3 length: 17 residues. V lost 3 bases and J lost 6; bases outside the gene matches: 16.